This TCR beta chain comes out of a study of vaccination effects on CD4 cells after COVID-19. Prior to sequencing, the ViraFEST assay stimulated PBMC with viral peptide pools, which expanded the antigen-specific CD4+ T cells. CD4+ T cells were isolated after around 10 days of culture. Of the BNT162b2 and mRNA-1273 vaccines, participants received two doses of one or the other. The data were produced by immunoSEQ multiplex PCR, yet TCRdb's version contains in-frame clones alone and is incomplete. Of about 46,000 clones listed, about four fifths are singletons. V dropped 5 bases and J dropped 0 bases, with 11 bases sitting between them. This CDR3 is 14 amino acids long. From germline, CDR1 is SGHTA and CDR2 FQGNSA. A word on this clone: Its cognate antigen is unknown.

The rearrangement joins TRBV7-2 to TRBJ2-7, with D unresolved. This clonotype was sampled from a human donor who received a COVID-19 vaccine. The sequencing here drew on CD4+ T cells from PBMCs cultured with HCoV-OC43 spike peptides, taken after COVID-19 vaccination. As to subset: HCoV-OC43 spike overlapping peptide pool stimulation. CDR3 region: CASSLGITSYEQYF. Written as DNA, the CDR3 is TGTGCCAGCAGCCTCGGAATAACCTCCTACGAGCAGTACTTC.